Listed below are T cell receptor beta chains from one sample, sequenced in a study of blood T cell repertoires in COVID-19. Sequencing used immunoSEQ multiplex PCR; TCRdb keeps in-frame clones, though not all of them. The data hold about 150,000 clones, with 86% observed a single time. Sequencing was performed on PBMCs or T cells enriched from blood (not recorded which). These receptors all stem from a middle-aged man who had recovered from COVID-19. The CDR3 runs from the conserved cysteine through the conserved F or W. Each record gives: J gene, clone size, D gene, V gene, CDR3 protein, CDR3 DNA. D genes are given only for firm matches. Expanded clones get a size class; other rows say once, few or many, or leave the size out.

J: TRBJ1-3; size: -; D: -; V: TRBV5-1; CDR3: CASSLGYFQGYSGNTIYF; DNA: TGCGCCAGCAGCTTGGGTTACTTCCAGGGATACTCTGGAAACACCATATATTTT
J: TRBJ2-3; size: few; D: TRBD2; V: TRBV7-9; CDR3: CASSSGLEADTQYF; DNA: TGTGCCAGCAGCTCCGGACTAGAGGCAGATACGCAGTATTTT
J: TRBJ2-2; size: -; D: TRBD1; V: TRBV5-1; CDR3: CASSVGPTGDRELFF; DNA: TGCGCCAGCAGCGTGGGGCCAACAGGGGACCGGGAGCTGTTTTTT
J: TRBJ2-2; size: -; D: -; V: TRBV7-2; CDR3: CASSLARGRAGGNTGELFF; DNA: TGTGCCAGCAGCTTAGCGCGGGGTCGGGCAGGGGGTAACACCGGGGAGCTGTTTTTT
J: TRBJ2-1; size: -; D: TRBD2; V: TRBV14; CDR3: CASRPRGGNEQFF; DNA: TGTGCCAGCAGGCCTCGGGGGGGGAATGAGCAGTTCTTC
J: TRBJ2-1; size: -; D: TRBD2; V: TRBV28; CDR3: CASSSLGGSNEQFF; DNA: TGTGCCAGCAGTTCCTTGGGGGGGTCCAATGAGCAGTTCTTC
J: TRBJ2-5; size: once; D: TRBD2; V: TRBV18; CDR3: CASSSTSGGKETQYF; DNA: TGTGCCAGCTCAAGTACTAGCGGGGGGAAAGAGACCCAGTACTTC
J: TRBJ2-3; size: -; D: TRBD1; V: TRBV5-6; CDR3: CASSPGTGHTDTQYF; DNA: TGTGCCAGCAGCCCAGGGACAGGGCACACAGATACGCAGTATTTT
J: TRBJ1-2; size: -; D: TRBD1; V: TRBV27; CDR3: CASSLNLGQGAHGYTF; DNA: TGTGCCAGCAGTCTAAATTTGGGACAGGGGGCGCATGGCTACACCTTC
J: TRBJ1-1; size: -; D: TRBD1; V: TRBV28; CDR3: CASSIRQGVGAFF; DNA: TGTGCCAGCAGTATCCGACAGGGGGTTGGAGCTTTCTTT
J: TRBJ2-3; size: -; D: -; V: TRBV7-3; CDR3: CASSLMGSTDTQYF; DNA: TGTGCCAGCAGCTTAATGGGCTCCACAGATACGCAGTATTTT
J: TRBJ1-1; size: few; D: -; V: TRBV7-9; CDR3: CASRLQGNTEAFF; DNA: TGTGCCAGCAGGCTACAGGGGAACACTGAAGCTTTCTTT
J: TRBJ1-2; size: -; D: -; V: TRBV20-1; CDR3: CSARRDGYTF; DNA: TGCAGTGCTAGGCGCGATGGCTACACCTTC
J: TRBJ1-2; size: -; D: TRBD1; V: TRBV19; CDR3: CASKKDRGNYGYTF; DNA: TGTGCCAGCAAGAAGGACAGGGGAAACTATGGCTACACCTTC
J: TRBJ2-5; size: -; D: TRBD2; V: TRBV5-6; CDR3: CASRVGLAGAQETQYF; DNA: TGTGCCAGCAGAGTCGGACTAGCGGGAGCTCAAGAGACCCAGTACTTC
J: TRBJ2-2; size: -; D: TRBD1; V: TRBV7-6; CDR3: CASSLATGVTGELFF; DNA: TGTGCCAGCAGCTTGGCCACAGGGGTCACCGGGGAGCTGTTTTTT
J: TRBJ1-2; size: -; D: -; V: TRBV6-5; CDR3: CASSPAGGQGYTF; DNA: TGTGCCAGCAGCCCGGCCGGGGGGCAAGGCTACACCTTC
J: TRBJ1-2; size: -; D: -; V: TRBV19; CDR3: CASSFQRFNRATNYGYTF; DNA: TGTGCCAGTAGTTTCCAACGGTTTAACAGGGCGACCAACTATGGCTACACCTTC
J: TRBJ1-3; size: -; D: TRBD1; V: TRBV5-8; CDR3: CASSWDRGPGNTIYF; DNA: TGTGCCAGCAGCTGGGACAGGGGGCCTGGAAACACCATATATTTT
J: TRBJ1-3; size: few; D: TRBD1; V: TRBV27; CDR3: CASSQDRGLGNTIYF; DNA: TGTGCCAGCAGTCAGGACAGGGGGCTCGGAAACACCATATATTTT
J: TRBJ2-3; size: -; D: TRBD2; V: TRBV6-5; CDR3: CASRMTSGISDTQYF; DNA: TGTGCCAGCAGAATGACTAGCGGAATCTCAGATACGCAGTATTTT
J: TRBJ2-7; size: -; D: TRBD1; V: TRBV18; CDR3: CASSPTGGGYEQYF; DNA: TGTGCCAGCTCACCGACAGGGGGCGGCTACGAGCAGTACTTC
J: TRBJ1-3; size: -; D: -; V: TRBV6-5; CDR3: CASIEQGGNTIYF; DNA: TGTGCCAGCATAGAGCAGGGCGGAAACACCATATATTTT
J: TRBJ1-2; size: once; D: -; V: TRBV24-1; CDR3: CATSQGKSGYGYTF; DNA: TGTGCCACCAGTCAGGGGAAGAGCGGCTATGGCTACACCTTC
J: TRBJ2-7; size: -; D: TRBD1; V: TRBV7-2; CDR3: CASSLAGGNYEQYF; DNA: TGTGCCAGCAGCTTAGCAGGGGGCAACTACGAGCAGTACTTC
J: TRBJ1-2; size: -; D: TRBD1; V: TRBV19; CDR3: CASSIQTGGFIGYTF; DNA: TGTGCCAGTAGTATCCAGACAGGGGGCTTCATTGGCTACACCTTC
J: TRBJ1-6; size: -; D: -; V: TRBV5-4; CDR3: CASSPTYSYNSPLHF; DNA: TGTGCCAGCAGCCCGACATACTCCTATAATTCACCCCTCCACTTT
J: TRBJ1-4; size: -; D: -; V: TRBV28; CDR3: CASSLPWGGKLFF; DNA: TGTGCCAGCAGTCTGCCTTGGGGGGGGAAACTGTTTTTT
J: TRBJ2-7; size: -; D: TRBD1; V: TRBV27; CDR3: CASTRTGVGEQYF; DNA: TGTGCCAGCACCAGGACAGGGGTAGGCGAGCAGTACTTC
J: TRBJ2-2; size: few; D: TRBD1; V: TRBV2; CDR3: CASTGDRVGNTGELFF; DNA: TGTGCCAGCACCGGGGACAGGGTGGGGAACACCGGGGAGCTGTTTTTT
J: TRBJ1-2; size: -; D: TRBD1; V: TRBV5-6; CDR3: CASSPGQGIYTF; DNA: TGTGCCAGCAGCCCGGGACAGGGTATCTACACCTTC
J: TRBJ2-1; size: -; D: -; V: TRBV18; CDR3: CASSSLGNEQFF; DNA: TGTGCCAGCTCATCACTCGGGAATGAGCAGTTCTTC
J: TRBJ2-2; size: -; D: -; V: TRBV19; CDR3: CASSYGTDTGELFF; DNA: TGTGCCAGTAGCTATGGGACTGACACCGGGGAGCTGTTTTTT
J: TRBJ1-6; size: -; D: TRBD1; V: TRBV7-9; CDR3: CASSLTGTAVNSPLHF; DNA: TGTGCCAGCAGCTTAACGGGGACAGCCGTTAATTCACCCCTCCACTTT
J: TRBJ2-5; size: once; D: -; V: TRBV5-1; CDR3: CASSLTLTSETQYF; DNA: TGCGCCAGCAGTTTAACCCTAACCTCAGAGACCCAGTACTTC
J: TRBJ2-1; size: -; D: -; V: TRBV9; CDR3: CASSGTTGNNEQFF; DNA: TGTGCCAGCAGCGGGACTACTGGAAACAATGAGCAGTTCTTC
J: TRBJ1-1; size: once; D: TRBD1; V: TRBV7-9; CDR3: CASSPQGGGTEAFF; DNA: TGTGCCAGCAGCCCACAGGGGGGAGGGACTGAAGCTTTCTTT
J: TRBJ1-5; size: -; D: -; V: TRBV2; CDR3: CASTRYSNQPQHF; DNA: TGTGCCAGCACCAGATATAGCAATCAGCCCCAGCATTTT
J: TRBJ2-5; size: -; D: TRBD2; V: TRBV7-9; CDR3: CASSLTSRLETQYF; DNA: TGTGCCAGCAGCTTGACTAGCCGTCTAGAGACCCAGTACTTC
J: TRBJ2-3; size: -; D: TRBD2; V: TRBV4-3; CDR3: CASSPGLAGGFDTQYF; DNA: TGCGCCAGCAGCCCAGGACTAGCGGGGGGGTTTGATACGCAGTATTTT
J: TRBJ1-1; size: -; D: TRBD1; V: TRBV2; CDR3: CASRNTGENTEAFF; DNA: TGTGCCAGCAGAAATACAGGGGAGAACACTGAAGCTTTCTTT
J: TRBJ1-3; size: -; D: -; V: TRBV6-2/TRBV6-3; CDR3: CASSYSIGHISGNTIYF; DNA: TGTGCCAGCAGTTACTCGATCGGACATATCTCTGGAAACACCATATATTTT
J: TRBJ2-1; size: few; D: -; V: TRBV6-1; CDR3: CASSERGNEQFF; DNA: TGTGCCAGCAGTGAACGGGGTAATGAGCAGTTCTTC
J: TRBJ1-5; size: -; D: TRBD1; V: TRBV4-1; CDR3: CASSQGGDRNYQPQHF; DNA: TGCGCCAGCAGCCAAGGGGGGGACAGGAACTATCAGCCCCAGCATTTT
J: TRBJ2-7; size: -; D: TRBD2; V: TRBV6-5; CDR3: CASSSVAGGPYEQYF; DNA: TGTGCCAGCAGTTCGGTAGCGGGAGGGCCTTACGAGCAGTACTTC
J: TRBJ2-3; size: -; D: TRBD1; V: TRBV4-3; CDR3: CASSQVPRGTGGTDTQYF; DNA: TGCGCCAGCAGCCAAGTACCGCGGGGGACAGGGGGCACAGATACGCAGTATTTT
J: TRBJ1-1; size: once; D: -; V: TRBV5-5; CDR3: CASSALGQANTEAFF; DNA: TGTGCCAGCAGCGCTTTGGGGCAGGCGAACACTGAAGCTTTCTTT
J: TRBJ2-1; size: -; D: TRBD2; V: TRBV5-1; CDR3: CASSFMASGNGEQFF; DNA: TGCGCCAGCAGCTTTATGGCTAGCGGGAACGGTGAGCAGTTCTTC
J: TRBJ2-7; size: -; D: TRBD1; V: TRBV27; CDR3: CASSVLDRAEQYF; DNA: TGTGCCAGCAGTGTTCTCGACAGGGCCGAGCAGTACTTC
J: TRBJ1-1; size: -; D: -; V: TRBV7-8; CDR3: CASSPHQTSGTEAFF; DNA: TGTGCCAGCAGCCCTCATCAGACCTCGGGCACTGAAGCTTTCTTT
J: TRBJ1-3; size: -; D: -; V: TRBV4-3; CDR3: CASSQGRVSGNTIYF; DNA: TGCGCCAGCAGCCAAGGTCGGGTCTCTGGAAACACCATATATTTT
J: TRBJ1-4; size: -; D: TRBD1; V: TRBV4-3; CDR3: CASSPVGGGVEKLFF; DNA: TGCGCCAGCAGCCCGGTTGGAGGGGGCGTAGAAAAACTGTTTTTT
J: TRBJ2-7; size: -; D: TRBD1; V: TRBV27; CDR3: CASSHGAGGGYEQYF; DNA: TGTGCCAGCAGTCATGGGGCAGGGGGCGGTTACGAGCAGTACTTC
J: TRBJ2-6; size: -; D: -; V: TRBV9; CDR3: CASSPQTRQSGANVLTF; DNA: TGTGCCAGCAGCCCCCAGACGCGACAGTCTGGGGCCAACGTCCTGACTTTC
J: TRBJ1-3; size: -; D: -; V: TRBV28; CDR3: CASSPPGYGGNTIYF; DNA: TGTGCCAGCAGTCCCCCGGGGTACGGTGGGAACACCATATATTTT